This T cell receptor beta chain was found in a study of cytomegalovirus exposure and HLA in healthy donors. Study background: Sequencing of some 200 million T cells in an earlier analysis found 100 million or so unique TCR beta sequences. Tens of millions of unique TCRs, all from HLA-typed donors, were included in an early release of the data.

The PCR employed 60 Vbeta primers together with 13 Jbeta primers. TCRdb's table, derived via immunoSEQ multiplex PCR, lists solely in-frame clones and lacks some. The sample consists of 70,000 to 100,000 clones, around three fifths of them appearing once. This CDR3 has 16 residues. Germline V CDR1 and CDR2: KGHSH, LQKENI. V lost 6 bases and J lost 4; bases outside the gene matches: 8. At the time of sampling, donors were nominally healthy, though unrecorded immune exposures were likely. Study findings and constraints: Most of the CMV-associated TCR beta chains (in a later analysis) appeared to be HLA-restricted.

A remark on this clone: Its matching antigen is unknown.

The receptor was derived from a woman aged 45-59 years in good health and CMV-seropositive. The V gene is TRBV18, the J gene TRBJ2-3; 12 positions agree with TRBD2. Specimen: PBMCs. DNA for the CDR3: TGTGCCAGCTCGCTAGCGGGGGGGCCTTCCCCAGATACGCAGTATTTT. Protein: CASSLAGGPSPDTQYF.